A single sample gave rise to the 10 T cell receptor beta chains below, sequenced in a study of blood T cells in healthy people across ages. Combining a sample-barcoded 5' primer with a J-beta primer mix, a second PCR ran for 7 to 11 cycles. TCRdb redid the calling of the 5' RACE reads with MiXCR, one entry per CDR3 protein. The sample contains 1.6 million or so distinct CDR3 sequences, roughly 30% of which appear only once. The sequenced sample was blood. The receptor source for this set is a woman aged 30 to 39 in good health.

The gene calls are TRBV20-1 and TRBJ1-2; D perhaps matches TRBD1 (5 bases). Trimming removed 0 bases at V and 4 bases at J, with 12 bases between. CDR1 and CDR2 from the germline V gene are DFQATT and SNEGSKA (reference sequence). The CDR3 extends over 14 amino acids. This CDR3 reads CSARDPQGPYGYTF. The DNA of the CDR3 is TGCAGTGCTAGAGACCCTCAGGGCCCCTATGGCTACACCTTC.

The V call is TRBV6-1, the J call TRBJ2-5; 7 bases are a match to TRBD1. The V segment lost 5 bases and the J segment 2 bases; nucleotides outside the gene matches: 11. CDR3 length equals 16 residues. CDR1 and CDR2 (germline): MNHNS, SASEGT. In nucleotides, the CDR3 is TGTGCCAGCAGTCCTTTGGGGACAGCAGTTCAAGAGACCCAGTACTTC. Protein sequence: CASSPLGTAVQETQYF.

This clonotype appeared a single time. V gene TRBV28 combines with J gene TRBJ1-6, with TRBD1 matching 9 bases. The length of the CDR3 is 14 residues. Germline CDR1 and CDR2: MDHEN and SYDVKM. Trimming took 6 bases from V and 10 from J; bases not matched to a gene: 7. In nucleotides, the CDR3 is TGTGCCAGCAGCCAGGACAGGGGCCGATCACCCCTCCACTTT. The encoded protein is CASSQDRGRSPLHF. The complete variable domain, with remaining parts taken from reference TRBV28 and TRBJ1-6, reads DVKVTQSSRYLVKRTGEKVFLECVQDMDHENMFWYRQDPGLGLRLIYFSYDVKMKEKGDIPEGYSVSREKKERFSLILESASTNQTSMYLCASSQDRGRSPLHFGNGTRLTVT.

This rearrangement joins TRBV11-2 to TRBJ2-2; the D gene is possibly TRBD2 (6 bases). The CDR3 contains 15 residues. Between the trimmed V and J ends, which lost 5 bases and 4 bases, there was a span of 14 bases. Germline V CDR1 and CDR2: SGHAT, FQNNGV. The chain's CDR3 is CASSPGLPGTGELFF. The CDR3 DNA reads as TGTGCCAGCAGCCCGGGACTCCCCGGCACCGGGGAGCTGTTTTTT.

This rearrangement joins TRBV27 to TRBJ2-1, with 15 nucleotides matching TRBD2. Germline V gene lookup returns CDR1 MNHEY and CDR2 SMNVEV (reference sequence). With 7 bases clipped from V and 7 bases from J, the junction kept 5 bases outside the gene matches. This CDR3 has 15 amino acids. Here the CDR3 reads CASNTGTSGRNEQFF. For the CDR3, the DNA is TGTGCCAGCAACACCGGGACTAGCGGGAGGAATGAGCAGTTCTTC.

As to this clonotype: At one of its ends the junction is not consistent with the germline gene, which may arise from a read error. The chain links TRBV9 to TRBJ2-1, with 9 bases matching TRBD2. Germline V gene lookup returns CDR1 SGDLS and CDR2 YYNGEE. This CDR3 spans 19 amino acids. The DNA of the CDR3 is TGTGCCAGCAGCCATGCGTGGTTAGCGGGAGAGGGGTCCTACAATGGGCAGTTCTTC. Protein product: CASSHAWLAGEGSYNGQFF.

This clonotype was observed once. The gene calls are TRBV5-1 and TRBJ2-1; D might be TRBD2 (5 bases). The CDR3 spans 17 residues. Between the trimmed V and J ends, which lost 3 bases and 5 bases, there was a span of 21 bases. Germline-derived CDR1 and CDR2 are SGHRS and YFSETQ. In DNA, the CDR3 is TGCGCCAGCAGCTCGATGGAGACTACCACTAGGGACAATGAGCAGTTCTTC. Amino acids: CASSSMETTTRDNEQFF. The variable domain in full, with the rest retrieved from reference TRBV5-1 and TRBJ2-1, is KAGVTQTPRYLIKTRGQQVTLSCSPISGHRSVSWYQQTPGQGLQFLFEYFSETQRNKGNFPGRFSGRQFSNSRSEMNVSTLELGDSALYLCASSSMETTTRDNEQFFGPGTRLTVL.

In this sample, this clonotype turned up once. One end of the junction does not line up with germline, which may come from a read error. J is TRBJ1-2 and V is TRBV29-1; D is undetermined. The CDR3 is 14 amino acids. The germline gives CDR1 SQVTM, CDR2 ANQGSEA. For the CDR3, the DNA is TGCGGCGTTGACGACGGTCCTTTTGGCTATGGCTACACCTTC. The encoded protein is CGVDDGPFGYGYTF.

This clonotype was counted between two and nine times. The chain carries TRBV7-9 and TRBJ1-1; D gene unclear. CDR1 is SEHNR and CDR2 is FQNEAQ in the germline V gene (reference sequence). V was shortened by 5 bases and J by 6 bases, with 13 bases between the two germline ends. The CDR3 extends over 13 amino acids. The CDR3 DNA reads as TGTGCCAGCAGCGACGCCTGGCGCGCTGAAGCTTTCTTT. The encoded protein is CASSDAWRAEAFF.

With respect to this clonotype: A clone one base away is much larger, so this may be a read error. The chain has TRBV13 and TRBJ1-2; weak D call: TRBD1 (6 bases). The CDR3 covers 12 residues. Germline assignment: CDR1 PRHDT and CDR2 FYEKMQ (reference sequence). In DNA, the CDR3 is TGTGCCAGCAACTTAGGGGGGATCGACTACACCTTC. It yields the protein CASNLGGIDYTF.